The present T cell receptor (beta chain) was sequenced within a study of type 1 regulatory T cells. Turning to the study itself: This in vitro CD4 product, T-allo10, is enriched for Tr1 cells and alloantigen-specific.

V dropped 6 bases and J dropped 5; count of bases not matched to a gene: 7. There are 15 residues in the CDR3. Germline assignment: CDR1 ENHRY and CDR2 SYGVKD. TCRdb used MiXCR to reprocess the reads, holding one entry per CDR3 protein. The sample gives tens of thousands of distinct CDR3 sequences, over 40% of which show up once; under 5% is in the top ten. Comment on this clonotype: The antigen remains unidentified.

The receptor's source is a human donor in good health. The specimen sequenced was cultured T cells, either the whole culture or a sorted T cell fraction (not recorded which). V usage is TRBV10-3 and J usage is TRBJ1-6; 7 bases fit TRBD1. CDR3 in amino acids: CAIRLTGANNSPLHF. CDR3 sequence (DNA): TGTGCCATCAGATTAACAGGGGCGAATAATTCACCCCTCCACTTT.